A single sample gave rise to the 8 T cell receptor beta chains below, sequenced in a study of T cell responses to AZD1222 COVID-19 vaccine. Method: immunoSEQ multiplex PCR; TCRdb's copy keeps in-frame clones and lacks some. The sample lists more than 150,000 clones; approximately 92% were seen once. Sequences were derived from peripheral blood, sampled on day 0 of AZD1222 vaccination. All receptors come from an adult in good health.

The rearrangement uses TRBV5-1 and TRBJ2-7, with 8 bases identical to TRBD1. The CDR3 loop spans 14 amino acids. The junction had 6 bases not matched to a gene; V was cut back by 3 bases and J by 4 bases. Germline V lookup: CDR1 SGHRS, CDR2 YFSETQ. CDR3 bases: TGCGCCAGCAGCTCTAGGACAGGGCCTTACGAGCAGTACTTC. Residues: CASSSRTGPYEQYF.

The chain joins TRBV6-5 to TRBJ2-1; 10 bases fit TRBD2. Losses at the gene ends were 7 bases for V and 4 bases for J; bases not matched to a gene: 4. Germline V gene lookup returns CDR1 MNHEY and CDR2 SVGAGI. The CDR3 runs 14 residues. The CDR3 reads CASNLLAGYNEQFF. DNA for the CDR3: TGTGCCAGCAACTTACTAGCGGGGTACAATGAGCAGTTCTTC.

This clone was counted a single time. Here the CDR3 DNA reads TGTGCCAGCAGTTTGGGGGACAGAGGGACGAAAATCCTCCGAGGGGGCCCGAGCTCCTACGAGCAGTACGTC. This codes for CASSLGDRGTKILRGGPSSYEQYV. This rearrangement joins TRBV28 to TRBJ2-7; 7 bases are shared with TRBD1. The V and J ends lost 3 bases and 0 bases, in that order; junction bases with no gene match: 32. The CDR3 length is 24 residues. In germline, CDR1 is MDHEN, CDR2 SYDVKM.

The CDR3 region is CASRLRLGNTEAFF. Written as DNA, the CDR3 is TGTGCCAGCAGGCTACGCCTAGGGAACACTGAAGCTTTCTTT. This chain links TRBV7-2 with TRBJ1-1; D is uncertain. V shed 6 bases and J shed 1 base, with 12 bases lying between them. The CDR3 totals 14 residues. From germline, CDR1 is SGHTA and CDR2 FQGNSA. The full variable domain, with the rest looked up from reference TRBV7-2 and TRBJ1-1, is GAGVSQSPSNKVTEKGKDVELRCDPISGHTALYWYRQSLGQGLEFLIYFQGNSAPDKSGLPSDRFSAERTGGSVSTLTIQRTQQEDSAVYLCASRLRLGNTEAFFGQGTRLTVV.

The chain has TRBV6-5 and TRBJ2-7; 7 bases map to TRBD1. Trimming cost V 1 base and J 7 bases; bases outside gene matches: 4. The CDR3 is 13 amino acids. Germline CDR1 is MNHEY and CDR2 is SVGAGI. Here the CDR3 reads CASSYFRGFEQYF. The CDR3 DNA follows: TGTGCCAGCAGTTACTTCAGGGGGTTTGAGCAGTACTTC.

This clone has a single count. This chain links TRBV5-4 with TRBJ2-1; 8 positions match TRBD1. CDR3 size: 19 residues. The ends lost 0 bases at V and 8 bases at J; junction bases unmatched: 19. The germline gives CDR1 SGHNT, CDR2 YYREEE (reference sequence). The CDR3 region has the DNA TGTGCCAGCAGCTTGGCCCCCCCCCTGGACAGGGACTCTTGGTATGAGCAGTTCTTC. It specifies CASSLAPPLDRDSWYEQFF.

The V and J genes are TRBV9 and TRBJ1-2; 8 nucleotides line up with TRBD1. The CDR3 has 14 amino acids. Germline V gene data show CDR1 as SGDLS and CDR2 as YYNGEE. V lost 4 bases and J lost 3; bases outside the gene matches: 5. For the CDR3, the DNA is TGTGCCAGCAGCCCTCGACAGGGGTACTATGGCTACACCTTC. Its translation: CASSPRQGYYGYTF.

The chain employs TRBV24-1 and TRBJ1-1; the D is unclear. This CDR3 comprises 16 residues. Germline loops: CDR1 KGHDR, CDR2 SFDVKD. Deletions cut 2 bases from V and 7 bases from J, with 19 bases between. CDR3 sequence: CATSDSTTGRAREAFF. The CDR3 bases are TGTGCCACCAGTGATTCCACGACGGGAAGAGCACGTGAAGCTTTCTTT.